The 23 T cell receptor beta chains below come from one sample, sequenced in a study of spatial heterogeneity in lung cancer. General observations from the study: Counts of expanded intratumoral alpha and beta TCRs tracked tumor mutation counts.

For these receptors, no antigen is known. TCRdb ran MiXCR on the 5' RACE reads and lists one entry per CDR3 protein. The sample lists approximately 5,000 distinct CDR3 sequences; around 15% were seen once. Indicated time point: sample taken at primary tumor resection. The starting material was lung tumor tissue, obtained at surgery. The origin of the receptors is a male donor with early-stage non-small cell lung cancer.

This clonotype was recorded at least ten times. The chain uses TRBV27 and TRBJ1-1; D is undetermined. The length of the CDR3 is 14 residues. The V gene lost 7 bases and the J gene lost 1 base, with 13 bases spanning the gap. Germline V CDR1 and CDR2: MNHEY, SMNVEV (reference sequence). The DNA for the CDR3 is TGTGCCAGCAAACCGATTCTGCGGAACACTGAAGCTTTCTTT. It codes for CASKPILRNTEAFF.

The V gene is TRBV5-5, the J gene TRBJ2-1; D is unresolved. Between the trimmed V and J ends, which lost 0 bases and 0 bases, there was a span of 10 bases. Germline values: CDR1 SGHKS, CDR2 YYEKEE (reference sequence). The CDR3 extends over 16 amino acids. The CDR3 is CASSLALANSYNEQFF. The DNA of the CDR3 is TGTGCCAGCAGCTTGGCCTTGGCGAACTCCTACAATGAGCAGTTCTTC.

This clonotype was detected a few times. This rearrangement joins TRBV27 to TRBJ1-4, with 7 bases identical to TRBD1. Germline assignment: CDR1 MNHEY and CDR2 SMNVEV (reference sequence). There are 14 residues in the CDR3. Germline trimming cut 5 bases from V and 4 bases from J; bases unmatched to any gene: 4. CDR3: CASSTWDSNEKLFF. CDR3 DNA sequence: TGTGCCAGCAGTACCTGGGACAGTAATGAAAAACTGTTTTTT.

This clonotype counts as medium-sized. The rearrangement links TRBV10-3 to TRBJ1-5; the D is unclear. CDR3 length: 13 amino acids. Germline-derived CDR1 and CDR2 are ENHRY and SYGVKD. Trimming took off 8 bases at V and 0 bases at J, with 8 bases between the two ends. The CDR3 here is CAIRGDSNQPQHF. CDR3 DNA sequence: TGTGCCATCCGTGGGGATAGCAATCAGCCCCAGCATTTT.

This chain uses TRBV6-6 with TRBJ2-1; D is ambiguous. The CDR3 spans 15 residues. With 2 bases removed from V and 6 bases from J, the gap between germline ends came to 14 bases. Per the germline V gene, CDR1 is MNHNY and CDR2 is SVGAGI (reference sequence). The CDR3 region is CASSYDRLGGNEQFF. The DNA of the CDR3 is TGTGCCAGCAGTTACGACCGACTCGGCGGCAATGAGCAGTTCTTC.

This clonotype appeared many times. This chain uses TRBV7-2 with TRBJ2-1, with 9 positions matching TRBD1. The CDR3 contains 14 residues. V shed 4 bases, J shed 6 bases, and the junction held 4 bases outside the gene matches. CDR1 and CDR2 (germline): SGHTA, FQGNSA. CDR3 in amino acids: CASSSGTGTNEQFF. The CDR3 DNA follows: TGTGCCAGCAGCTCCGGGACAGGGACCAATGAGCAGTTCTTC.

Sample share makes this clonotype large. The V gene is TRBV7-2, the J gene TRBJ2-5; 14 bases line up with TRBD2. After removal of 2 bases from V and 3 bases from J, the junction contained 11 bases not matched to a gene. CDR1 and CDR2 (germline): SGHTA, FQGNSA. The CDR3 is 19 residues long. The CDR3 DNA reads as TGTGCCAGCAGCTTACTGGGGCCGGGACTAGCGGGAGTGGAAGAGACCCAGTACTTC. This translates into CASSLLGPGLAGVEETQYF. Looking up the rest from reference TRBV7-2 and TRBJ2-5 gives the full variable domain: GAGVSQSPSNKVTEKGKDVELRCDPISGHTALYWYRQSLGQGLEFLIYFQGNSAPDKSGLPSDRFSAERTGGSVSTLTIQRTQQEDSAVYLCASSLLGPGLAGVEETQYFGPGTRLLVL.

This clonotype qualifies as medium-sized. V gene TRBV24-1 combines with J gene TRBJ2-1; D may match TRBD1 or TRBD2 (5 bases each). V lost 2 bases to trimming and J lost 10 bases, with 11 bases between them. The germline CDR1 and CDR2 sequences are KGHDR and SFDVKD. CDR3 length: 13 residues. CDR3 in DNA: TGTGCCACCAGTGATTCCCATGGGGGAGAGCAGTTCTTC. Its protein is CATSDSHGGEQFF.

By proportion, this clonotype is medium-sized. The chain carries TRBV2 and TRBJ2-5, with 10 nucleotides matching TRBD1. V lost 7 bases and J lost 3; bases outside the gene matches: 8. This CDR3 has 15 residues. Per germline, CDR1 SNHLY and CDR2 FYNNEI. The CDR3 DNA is TGTGCCAGCAATACAAGGGACAGGGGTAAAGAGACCCAGTACTTC. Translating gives CASNTRDRGKETQYF. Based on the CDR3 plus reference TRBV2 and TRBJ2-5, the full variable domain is EPEVTQTPSHQVTQMGQEVILRCVPISNHLYFYWYRQILGQKVEFLVSFYNNEISEKSEIFDDQFSVERPDGSNFTLKIRSTKLEDSAMYFCASNTRDRGKETQYFGPGTRLLVL.

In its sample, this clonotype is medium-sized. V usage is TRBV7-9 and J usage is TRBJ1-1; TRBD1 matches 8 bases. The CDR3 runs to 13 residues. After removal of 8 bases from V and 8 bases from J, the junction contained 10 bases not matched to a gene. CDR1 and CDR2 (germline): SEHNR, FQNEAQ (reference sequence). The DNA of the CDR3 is TGTGCCAGCTCCTTGGGCAGGGGGCCCGAAGCTTTCTTT. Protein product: CASSLGRGPEAFF.

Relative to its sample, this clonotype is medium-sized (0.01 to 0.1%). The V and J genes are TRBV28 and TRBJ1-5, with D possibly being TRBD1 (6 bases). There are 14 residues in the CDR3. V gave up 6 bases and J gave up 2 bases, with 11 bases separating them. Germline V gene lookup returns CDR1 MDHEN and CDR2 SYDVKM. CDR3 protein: CASSGGQGNQPQHF. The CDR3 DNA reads TGTGCCAGCAGCGGGGGGCAGGGCAATCAGCCCCAGCATTTT.

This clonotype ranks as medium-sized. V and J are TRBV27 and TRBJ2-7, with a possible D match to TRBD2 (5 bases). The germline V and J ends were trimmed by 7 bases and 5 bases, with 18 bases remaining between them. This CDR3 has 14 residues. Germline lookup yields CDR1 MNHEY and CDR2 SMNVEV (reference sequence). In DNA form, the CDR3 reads TGTGCCAGCACTTCCGGCCGGGGTGGCCACGAGCAGTACTTC. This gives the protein CASTSGRGGHEQYF.

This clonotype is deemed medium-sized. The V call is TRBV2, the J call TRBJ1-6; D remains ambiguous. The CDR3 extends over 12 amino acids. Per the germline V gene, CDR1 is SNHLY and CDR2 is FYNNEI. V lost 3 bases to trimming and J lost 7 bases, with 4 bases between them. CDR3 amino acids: CASSDSNSPLHF. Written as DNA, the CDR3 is TGTGCCAGCAGTGACTCGAATTCACCCCTCCACTTT.

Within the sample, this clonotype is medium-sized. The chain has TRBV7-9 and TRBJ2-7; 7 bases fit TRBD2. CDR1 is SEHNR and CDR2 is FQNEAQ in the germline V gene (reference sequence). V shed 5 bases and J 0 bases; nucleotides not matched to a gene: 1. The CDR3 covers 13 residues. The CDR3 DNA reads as TGTGCCAGCAGCGGGGGGGACTCCTACGAGCAGTACTTC. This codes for CASSGGDSYEQYF.

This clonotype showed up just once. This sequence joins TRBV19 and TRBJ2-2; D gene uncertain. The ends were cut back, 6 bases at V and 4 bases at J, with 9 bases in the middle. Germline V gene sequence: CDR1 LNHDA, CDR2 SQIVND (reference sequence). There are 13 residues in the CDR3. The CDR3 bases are TGTGCCAGTAGGGCCAGCCTCACCGGGGAGCTGTTTTTT. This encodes CASRASLTGELFF.

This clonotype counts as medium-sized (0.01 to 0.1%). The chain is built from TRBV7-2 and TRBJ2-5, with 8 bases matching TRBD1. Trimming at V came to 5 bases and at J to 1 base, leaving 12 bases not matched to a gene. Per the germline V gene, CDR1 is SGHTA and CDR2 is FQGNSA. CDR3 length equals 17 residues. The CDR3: CASSADRGHDIQETQYF. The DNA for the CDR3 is TGTGCCAGCAGCGCCGACAGGGGCCATGATATCCAAGAGACCCAGTACTTC.

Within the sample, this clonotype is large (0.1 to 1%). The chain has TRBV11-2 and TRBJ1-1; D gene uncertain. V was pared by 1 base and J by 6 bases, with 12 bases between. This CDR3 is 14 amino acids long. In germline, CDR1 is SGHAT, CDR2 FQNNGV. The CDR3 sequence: CASSLAALGAEAFF. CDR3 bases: TGTGCCAGCAGCTTAGCCGCCCTTGGCGCTGAAGCTTTCTTT.

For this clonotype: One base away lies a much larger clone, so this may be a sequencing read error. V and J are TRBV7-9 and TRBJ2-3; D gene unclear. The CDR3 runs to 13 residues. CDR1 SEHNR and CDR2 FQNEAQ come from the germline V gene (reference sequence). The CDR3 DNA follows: TGTGCCGGCAGCTTAGAATCGAAAGATACGCAGTATTTT. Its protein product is CAGSLESKDTQYF. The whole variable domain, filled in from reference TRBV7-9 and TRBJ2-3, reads DTGVSQNPRHKITKRGQNVTFRCDPISEHNRLYWYRQTLGQGPEFLTYFQNEAQLEKSRLLSDRFSAERPKGSFSTLEIQRTEQGDSAMYLCAGSLESKDTQYFGPGTRLTVL.

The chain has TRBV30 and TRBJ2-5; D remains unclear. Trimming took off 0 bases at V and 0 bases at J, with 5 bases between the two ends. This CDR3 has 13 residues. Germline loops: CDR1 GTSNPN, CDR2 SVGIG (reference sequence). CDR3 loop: CAWSVGNQETQYF. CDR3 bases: TGTGCCTGGAGTGTCGGAAACCAAGAGACCCAGTACTTC. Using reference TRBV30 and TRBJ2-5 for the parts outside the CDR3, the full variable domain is SQTIHQWPATLVQPVGSPLSLECTVEGTSNPNLYWYRQAAGRGLQLLFYSVGIGQISSEVPQNLSASRPQDRQFILSSKKLLLSDSGFYLCAWSVGNQETQYFGPGTRLLVL.

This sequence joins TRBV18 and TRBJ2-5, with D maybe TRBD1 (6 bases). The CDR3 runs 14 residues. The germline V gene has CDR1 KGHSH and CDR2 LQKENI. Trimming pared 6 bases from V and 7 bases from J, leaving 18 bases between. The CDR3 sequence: CASSTSDSEATQYF. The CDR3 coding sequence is TGTGCCAGCTCCACCTCGGACAGCGAGGCGACCCAGTACTTC. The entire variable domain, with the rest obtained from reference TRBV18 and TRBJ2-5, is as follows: NAGVMQNPRHLVRRRGQEARLRCSPMKGHSHVYWYRQLPEEGLKFMVYLQKENIIDESGMPKERFSAEFPKEGPSILRIQQVVRGDSAAYFCASSTSDSEATQYFGPGTRLLVL.

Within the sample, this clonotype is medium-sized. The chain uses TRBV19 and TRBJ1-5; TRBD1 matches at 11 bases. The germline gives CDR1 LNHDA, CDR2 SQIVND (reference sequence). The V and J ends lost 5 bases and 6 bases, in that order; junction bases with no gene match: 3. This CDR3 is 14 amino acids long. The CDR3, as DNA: TGTGCCAGTAGTGGGACAGGGGGAGGTCAGCCCCAGCATTTT. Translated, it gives CASSGTGGGQPQHF.

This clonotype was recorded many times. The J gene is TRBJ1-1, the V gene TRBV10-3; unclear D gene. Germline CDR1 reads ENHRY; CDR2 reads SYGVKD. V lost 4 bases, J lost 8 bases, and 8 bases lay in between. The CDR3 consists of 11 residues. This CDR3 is CAISASTEAFF. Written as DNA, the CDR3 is TGTGCCATCAGTGCCTCGACCGAAGCTTTCTTT.

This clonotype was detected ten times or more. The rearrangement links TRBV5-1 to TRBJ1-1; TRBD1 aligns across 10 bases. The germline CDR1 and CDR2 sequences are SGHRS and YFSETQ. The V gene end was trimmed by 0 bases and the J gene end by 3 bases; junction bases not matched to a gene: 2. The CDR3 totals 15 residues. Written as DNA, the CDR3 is TGCGCCAGCAGCTTGGCCGGGACAGGGGACACTGAAGCTTTCTTT. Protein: CASSLAGTGDTEAFF.